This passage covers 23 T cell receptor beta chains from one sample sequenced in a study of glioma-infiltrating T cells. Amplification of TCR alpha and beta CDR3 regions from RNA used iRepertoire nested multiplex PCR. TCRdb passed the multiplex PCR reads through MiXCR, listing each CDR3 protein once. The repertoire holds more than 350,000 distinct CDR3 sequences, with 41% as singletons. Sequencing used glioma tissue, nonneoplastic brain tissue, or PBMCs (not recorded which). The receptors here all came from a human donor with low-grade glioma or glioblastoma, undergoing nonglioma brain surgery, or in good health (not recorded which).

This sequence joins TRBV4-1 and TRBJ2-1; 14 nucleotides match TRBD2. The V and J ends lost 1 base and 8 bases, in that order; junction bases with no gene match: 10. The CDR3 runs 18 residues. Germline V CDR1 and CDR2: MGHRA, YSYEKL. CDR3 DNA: TGCGCCAGCAGCCAAGGTGGACTAGCGGGAGGAACTAGAGATGAGCAGTTCTTC. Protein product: CASSQGGLAGGTRDEQFF.

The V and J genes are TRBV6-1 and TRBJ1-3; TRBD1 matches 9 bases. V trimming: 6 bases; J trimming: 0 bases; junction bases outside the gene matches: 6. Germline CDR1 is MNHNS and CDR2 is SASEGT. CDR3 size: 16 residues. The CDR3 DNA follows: TGTGCCAGCAGATCTACGGACAGGGGCTCTGGAAACACCATATATTTT. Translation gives CASRSTDRGSGNTIYF.

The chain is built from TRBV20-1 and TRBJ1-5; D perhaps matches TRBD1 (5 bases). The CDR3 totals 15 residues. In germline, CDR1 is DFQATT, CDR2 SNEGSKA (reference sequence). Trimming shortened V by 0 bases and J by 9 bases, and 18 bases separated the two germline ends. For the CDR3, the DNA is TGCAGTGCTAGAGAAATTGCAGGGAGATTCCGGCCCCAGCATTTT. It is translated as CSAREIAGRFRPQHF.

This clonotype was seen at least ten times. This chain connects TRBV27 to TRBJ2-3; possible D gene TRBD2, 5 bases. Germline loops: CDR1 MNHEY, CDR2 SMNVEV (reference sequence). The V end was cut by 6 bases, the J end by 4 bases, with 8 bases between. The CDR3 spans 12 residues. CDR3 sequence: CASRDWSDTQYF. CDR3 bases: TGTGCCAGCAGGGACTGGTCAGATACGCAGTATTTT.

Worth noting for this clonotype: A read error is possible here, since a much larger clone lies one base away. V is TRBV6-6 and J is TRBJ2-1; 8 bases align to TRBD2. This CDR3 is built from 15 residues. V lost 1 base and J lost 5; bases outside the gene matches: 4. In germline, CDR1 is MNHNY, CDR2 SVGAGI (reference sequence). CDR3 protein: CASSYLGLEDNEQFF. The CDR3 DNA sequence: TGTGCCAGCAGTTACTTGGGACTAGAGGACAATGAGCAGTTCTTC.

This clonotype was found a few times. The CDR3 here is CGGAPIGSNQPQHF. CDR3 DNA: TGTGGCGGCGCCCCTATTGGGAGCAATCAGCCCCAGCATTTT. The chain has TRBV28 and TRBJ1-5; no firm D call. The CDR3 covers 14 residues. CDR1 MDHEN and CDR2 SYDVKM come from the germline V gene.

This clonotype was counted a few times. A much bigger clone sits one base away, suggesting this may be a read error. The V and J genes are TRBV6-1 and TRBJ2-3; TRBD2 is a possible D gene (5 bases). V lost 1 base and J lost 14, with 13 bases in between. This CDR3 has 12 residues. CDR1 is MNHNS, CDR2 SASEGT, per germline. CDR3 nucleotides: TGTGCCAGCAGTGAAGTGGCGGGCCTGCGGTATTTT. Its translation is CASSEVAGLRYF.

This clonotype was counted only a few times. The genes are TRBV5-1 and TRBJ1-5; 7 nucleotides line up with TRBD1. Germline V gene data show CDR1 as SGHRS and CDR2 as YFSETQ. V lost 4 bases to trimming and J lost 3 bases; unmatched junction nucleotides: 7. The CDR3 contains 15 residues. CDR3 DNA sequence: TGCGCCAGCAGCCCCGGACAGGTCTCCAATCAGCCCCAGCATTTT. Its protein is CASSPGQVSNQPQHF. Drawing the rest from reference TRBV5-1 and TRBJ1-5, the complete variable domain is KAGVTQTPRYLIKTRGQQVTLSCSPISGHRSVSWYQQTPGQGLQFLFEYFSETQRNKGNFPGRFSGRQFSNSRSEMNVSTLELGDSALYLCASSPGQVSNQPQHFGDGTRLSIL.

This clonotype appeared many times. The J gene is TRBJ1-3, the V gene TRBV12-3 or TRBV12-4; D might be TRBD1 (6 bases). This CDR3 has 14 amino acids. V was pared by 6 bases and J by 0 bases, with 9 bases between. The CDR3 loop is CASRRTDSGNTIYF. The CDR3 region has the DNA TGTGCCAGCAGGCGGACAGACTCTGGAAACACCATATATTTT.

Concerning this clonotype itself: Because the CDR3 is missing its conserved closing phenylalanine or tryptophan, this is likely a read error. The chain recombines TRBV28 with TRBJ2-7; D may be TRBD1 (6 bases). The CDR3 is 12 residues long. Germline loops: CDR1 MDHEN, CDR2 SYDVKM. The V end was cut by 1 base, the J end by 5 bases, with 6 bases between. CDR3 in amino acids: CASSLSGDEQYL. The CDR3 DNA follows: TGTGCCAGCAGTTTATCAGGGGACGAGCAGTACTTA.

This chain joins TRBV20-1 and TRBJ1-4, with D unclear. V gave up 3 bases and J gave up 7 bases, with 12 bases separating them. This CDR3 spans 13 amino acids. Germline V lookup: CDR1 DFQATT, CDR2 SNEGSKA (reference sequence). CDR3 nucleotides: TGCAGTGCTAGCAAAGGGCCATGTGAAAAACTGTTTTTT. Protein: CSASKGPCEKLFF.

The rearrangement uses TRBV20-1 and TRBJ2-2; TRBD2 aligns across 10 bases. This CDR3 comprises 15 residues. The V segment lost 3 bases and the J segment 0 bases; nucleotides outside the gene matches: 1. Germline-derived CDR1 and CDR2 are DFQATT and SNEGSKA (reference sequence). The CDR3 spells CSARTSGPNTGELFF. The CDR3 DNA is TGCAGTGCTAGGACTAGCGGGCCGAACACCGGGGAGCTGTTTTTT.

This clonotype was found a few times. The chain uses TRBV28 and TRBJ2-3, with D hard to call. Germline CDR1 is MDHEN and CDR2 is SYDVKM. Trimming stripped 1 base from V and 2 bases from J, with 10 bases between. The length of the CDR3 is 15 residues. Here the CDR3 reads CASSLLRPNTDTQYF. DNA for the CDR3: TGTGCCAGCAGTTTATTGAGGCCTAACACAGATACGCAGTATTTT. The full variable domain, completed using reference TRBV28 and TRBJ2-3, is DVKVTQSSRYLVKRTGEKVFLECVQDMDHENMFWYRQDPGLGLRLIYFSYDVKMKEKGDIPEGYSVSREKKERFSLILESASTNQTSMYLCASSLLRPNTDTQYFGPGTRLTVL.

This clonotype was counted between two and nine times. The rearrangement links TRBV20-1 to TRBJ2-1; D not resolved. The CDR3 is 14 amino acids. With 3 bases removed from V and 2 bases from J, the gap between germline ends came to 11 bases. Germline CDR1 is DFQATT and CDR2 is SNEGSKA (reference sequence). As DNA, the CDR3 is TGCAGTGCTAGGACTCCCTGGGCCTACAATGAGCAGTTCTTC. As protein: CSARTPWAYNEQFF.

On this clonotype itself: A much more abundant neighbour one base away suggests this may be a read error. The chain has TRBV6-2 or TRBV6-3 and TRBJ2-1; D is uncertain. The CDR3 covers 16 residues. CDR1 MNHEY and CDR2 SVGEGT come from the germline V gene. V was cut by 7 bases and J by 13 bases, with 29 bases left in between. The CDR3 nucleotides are TGTGCCAGCACGTCCCTGCGGAAAACCCGTGGTGAGACCCAGTTCTTC. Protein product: CASTSLRKTRGETQFF.

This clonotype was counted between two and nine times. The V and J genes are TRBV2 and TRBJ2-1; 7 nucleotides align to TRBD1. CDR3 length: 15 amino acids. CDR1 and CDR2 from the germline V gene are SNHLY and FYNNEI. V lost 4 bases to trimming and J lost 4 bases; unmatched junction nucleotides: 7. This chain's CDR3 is CASSADRAVYNEQFF. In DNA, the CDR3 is TGTGCCAGCAGTGCAGACAGGGCCGTATACAATGAGCAGTTCTTC. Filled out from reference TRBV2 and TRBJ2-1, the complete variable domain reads EPEVTQTPSHQVTQMGQEVILRCVPISNHLYFYWYRQILGQKVEFLVSFYNNEISEKSEIFDDQFSVERPDGSNFTLKIRSTKLEDSAMYFCASSADRAVYNEQFFGPGTRLTVL.

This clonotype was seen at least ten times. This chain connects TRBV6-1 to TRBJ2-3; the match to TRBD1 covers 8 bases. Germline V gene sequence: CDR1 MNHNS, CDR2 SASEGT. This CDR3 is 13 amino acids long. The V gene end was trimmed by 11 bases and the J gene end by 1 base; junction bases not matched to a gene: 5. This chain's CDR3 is CASKTGGTDTQYF. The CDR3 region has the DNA TGTGCCTCAAAGACAGGGGGCACAGATACGCAGTATTTT.

The CDR3 is CSAGVGKGPKYREQYF. CDR3 DNA sequence: TGCAGTGCTGGAGTGGGTAAGGGGCCAAAATACCGCGAGCAGTACTTC. This chain links TRBV20-1 with TRBJ2-7; weak D call: TRBD1 (5 bases). The CDR3 has 16 amino acids. The ends were cut back, 5 bases at V and 6 bases at J, with 26 bases in the middle. Germline loops: CDR1 DFQATT, CDR2 SNEGSKA (reference sequence).

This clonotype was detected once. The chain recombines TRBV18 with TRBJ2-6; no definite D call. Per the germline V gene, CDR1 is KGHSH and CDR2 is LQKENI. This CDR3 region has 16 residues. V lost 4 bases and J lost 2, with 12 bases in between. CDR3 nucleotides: TGTGCCAGCTCACGCTGGTCCCGCCCTGGGGCCAACGTCCTGACTTTC. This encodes CASSRWSRPGANVLTF.

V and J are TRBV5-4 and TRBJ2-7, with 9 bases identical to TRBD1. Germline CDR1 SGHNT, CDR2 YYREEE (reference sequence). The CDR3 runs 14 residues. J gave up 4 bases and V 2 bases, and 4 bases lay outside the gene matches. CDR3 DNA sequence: TGTGCCAGCAGCTTCGACAGGGGGTTTTACGAGCAGTACTTC. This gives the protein CASSFDRGFYEQYF.

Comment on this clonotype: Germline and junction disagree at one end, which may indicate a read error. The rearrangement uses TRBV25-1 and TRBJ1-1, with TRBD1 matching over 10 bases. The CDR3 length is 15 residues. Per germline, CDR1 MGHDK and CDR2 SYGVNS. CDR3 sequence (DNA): TGTGCCTGCAGTGAACGACAGGGGGCAAGAACTGAAGCTTTCTTT. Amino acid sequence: CACSERQGARTEAFF. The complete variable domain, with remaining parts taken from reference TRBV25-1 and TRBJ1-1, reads EADIYQTPRYLVIGTGKKITLECSQTMGHDKMYWYQQDPGMELHLIHYSYGVNSTEKGDLSSESTVSRIRTEHFPLTLESARPSHTSQYLCACSERQGARTEAFFGQGTRLTVV.

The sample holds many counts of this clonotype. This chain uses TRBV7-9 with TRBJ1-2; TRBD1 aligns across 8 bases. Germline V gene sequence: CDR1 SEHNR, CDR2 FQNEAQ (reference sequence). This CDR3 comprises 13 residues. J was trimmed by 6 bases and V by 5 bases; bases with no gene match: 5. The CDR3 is CASSPMTGDGYTF. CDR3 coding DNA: TGTGCCAGCAGCCCGATGACAGGGGATGGCTACACCTTC.

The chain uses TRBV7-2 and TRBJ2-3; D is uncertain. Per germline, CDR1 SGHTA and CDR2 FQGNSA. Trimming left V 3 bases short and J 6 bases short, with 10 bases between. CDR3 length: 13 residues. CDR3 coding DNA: TGTGCCAGCAGCTTCTTCGTAGGGGATACGCAGTATTTT. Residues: CASSFFVGDTQYF. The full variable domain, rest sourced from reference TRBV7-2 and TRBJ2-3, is GAGVSQSPSNKVTEKGKDVELRCDPISGHTALYWYRQSLGQGLEFLIYFQGNSAPDKSGLPSDRFSAERTGGSVSTLTIQRTQQEDSAVYLCASSFFVGDTQYFGPGTRLTVL.